The T cell receptor beta chain under discussion was sequenced for a study of blood T cells in healthy people across ages. The CDR3 consists of 15 residues. Trimming cost V 3 bases and J 3 bases; bases outside gene matches: 8. CDR1 and CDR2 (germline): SGHRS, YFSETQ. Study findings and constraints: As naive T cell percentage varied, TCR beta diversity correlated strongly with it.

Through a sample-barcoded 5' primer and a J-beta primer mix, a second PCR was run for roughly 6 to 11 cycles. A single record per CDR3 protein comes from TCRdb applying MiXCR to the 5' RACE reads. The data hold some 1.5 million distinct CDR3 sequences, with 25% to 30% observed a single time. This clonotype has only a few counts. Its target is unknown. This chain connects TRBV5-1 to TRBJ1-2; 7 positions agree with TRBD1. The sequenced material came from blood. The clonotype originates from a woman aged 25 to 39 in good health. CDR3 sequence (DNA): TGCGCCAGCAGCTCGACAGGGTTCCAGGACTATGGCTACACCTTC. Protein product: CASSSTGFQDYGYTF.